This TCR beta chain is drawn from a study of Graves' ophthalmopathy and Graves' hyperthyroidism. The junction had 11 bases not matched to a gene; V was cut back by 3 bases and J by 6 bases. Looked up from germline, CDR1 is MGHDK and CDR2 is SYGVNS. This CDR3 is 15 amino acids long. CDR3 regions of TCR beta were amplified from RNA transcripts. The first round was an RT-PCR with HTBI primers, and the second round was a multiplex PCR. TCRdb re-called the multiplex PCR reads with MiXCR, one entry per CDR3 protein. In the table there are fewer than 650,000 distinct CDR3 sequences, approximately 22% of which are singletons. This clonotype turned up a few times.

Input material: peripheral blood. The TCR originated in a woman aged 18-29 years with stable Graves' hyperthyroidism. Some clones in this sample may be carry-over from other donors' samples. This chain uses TRBV25-1 with TRBJ2-7, with 7 nucleotides matching TRBD1. In nucleotides, the CDR3 is TGTGCCAGCAGTGACTGGGCCACAGGGGCCCGCGAGCAGTACTTC. Translation: CASSDWATGAREQYF.